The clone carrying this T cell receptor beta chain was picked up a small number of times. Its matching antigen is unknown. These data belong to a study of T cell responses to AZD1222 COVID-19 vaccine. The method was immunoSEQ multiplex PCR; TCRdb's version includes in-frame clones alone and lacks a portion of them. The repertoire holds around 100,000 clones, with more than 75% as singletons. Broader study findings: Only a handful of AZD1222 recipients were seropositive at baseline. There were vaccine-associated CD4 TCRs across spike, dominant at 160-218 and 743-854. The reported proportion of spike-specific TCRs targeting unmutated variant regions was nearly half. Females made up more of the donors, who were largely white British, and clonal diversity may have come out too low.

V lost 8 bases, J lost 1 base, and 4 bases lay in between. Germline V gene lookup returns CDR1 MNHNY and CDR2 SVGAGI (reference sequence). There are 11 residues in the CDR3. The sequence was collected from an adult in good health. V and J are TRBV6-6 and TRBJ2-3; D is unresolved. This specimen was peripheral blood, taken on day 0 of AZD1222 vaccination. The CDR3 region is CASLRTDTQYF. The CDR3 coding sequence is TGTGCCAGCTTACGCACAGATACGCAGTATTTT.